The clone carrying this TCR beta chain is a singleton in its sample. Its antigen is not identified. V was trimmed by 9 bases and J by 6 bases, leaving 15 bases between them. The length of the CDR3 is 13 residues. Second doses were pooled across both intervals (about 4 or about 12 weeks). Libraries were prepared by immunoSEQ multiplex PCR; TCRdb keeps only in-frame clonotypes and omits some of them. The sample contains over 120,000 clones, roughly 84% of which appear only once. This record comes from a study of T cell responses to AZD1222 COVID-19 vaccine. General study findings and limits: Baseline antibody screening turned up just six seropositive AZD1222 recipients. Dominant at 160-218 and 743-854, vaccine-associated CD4 TCRs also spanned spike. Donors skewed white British and female; clonal diversity was possibly underestimated.

J is TRBJ2-1 and V is TRBV12-3 or TRBV12-4, with a possible D match to TRBD2 (6 bases). The sequence was obtained from an adult who received the AZD1222 COVID-19 vaccine. Sequenced here: peripheral blood, sampled 28 days after the second AZD1222 dose. The CDR3 region is CASQGPEGNEQFF. In DNA form, the CDR3 reads TGTGCCAGTCAGGGCCCGGAGGGCAATGAGCAGTTCTTC.